The clone carrying this T cell receptor beta chain was recorded a few times. No antigen is known for it. Trimming stripped 1 base from V and 4 bases from J, with 16 bases between. CDR1 LGHNA and CDR2 YSLEER come from the germline V gene. There are 16 residues in the CDR3. This specimen belongs to a study of CD8 T cells in ankylosing spondylitis. Study results and caveats: Characteristic of ankylosing spondylitis blood, it appeared, was a TCR beta motif comprising eight highly homologous variants. Within matched ankylosing spondylitis synovial fluid, disease-linked clones were reportedly significantly enriched.

As the method for making TCR beta libraries, quantitative 5'-RACE with molecular barcodes was used. TCRdb independently ran MiXCR on the 5' RACE reads; one entry per CDR3 protein. The sample includes some 840,000 distinct CDR3 sequences, 10% to 15% of them seen just once. This chain connects TRBV4-3 to TRBJ1-2, with D hard to call. Material for sequencing was blood, either unsorted or a sorted T cell fraction (not recorded which). This TCR was sampled from a male donor with ankylosing spondylitis. The CDR3 coding sequence is TGCGCCAGCAGCCAAGGATCGTCTAGGGCCGGCTATGGCTACACCTTC. Translated: CASSQGSSRAGYGYTF.